This T cell receptor beta chain derives from a study of blood T cell repertoires in COVID-19. Germline V gives CDR1 MNHNS, CDR2 SASEGT. V trimming: 2 bases; J trimming: 7 bases; junction bases outside the gene matches: 9. The CDR3 loop spans 16 amino acids. Clones were read by immunoSEQ multiplex PCR, and TCRdb kept only the in-frame ones, dropping some. The sample has a few hundred thousand clones; roughly 77% are singletons. This rearrangement joins TRBV6-1 to TRBJ1-3; 9 positions agree with TRBD1. The TCR originated in a human donor with acute or convalescent COVID-19. The donor label of this sample is uncertain. The sequenced sample was peripheral blood. The CDR3 here is CASSEKPGQGSNTIYF. CDR3 DNA sequence: TGTGCCAGCAGTGAAAAGCCGGGACAGGGTTCGAACACCATATATTTT.